This TCR beta chain derives from a study of cytomegalovirus exposure and HLA in healthy donors. Study-wide findings and caveats: A cluster of highly shared sequence variants was likely a sequencing artifact. Excluded: some indistinguishable V segments such as TRBV6-2 and TRBV6-3. The CMV antigen specificity of three CMV-associated chains was confirmed through in vitro analysis. The dataset shows that most TCR sequences were rare, while some public TCRs occurred in many donors.

The PCR made use of 60 Vbeta and 13 Jbeta primers. Assay: immunoSEQ multiplex PCR; the TCRdb copy retains only in-frame clones and omits some. The profile shows 150,000 to 200,000 clones, about three quarters of them singletons. With respect to this clone: As yet, its antigen is unknown.

With 0 bases removed from V and 7 bases from J, the gap between germline ends came to 15 bases. The CDR3 sequence is 16 residues long. Germline CDR1 is LNHNV and CDR2 is YYDKDF (reference sequence). The source of this sequence is a woman aged 40 to 55 in good health and CMV-seronegative. Sequencing was performed on PBMCs. The V call is TRBV15, the J call TRBJ2-2; D remains unclear. The CDR3 here is CATSRDGFMNFGELFF. In nucleotides, the CDR3 is TGTGCCACCAGCAGAGATGGTTTCATGAACTTCGGGGAGCTGTTTTTT.